Each of the 29 T cell receptor beta chains below was sequenced from the same sample in a study of identical twins. TCRdb used MiXCR to reprocess the 5' RACE reads, holding one entry per CDR3 protein. The sample records approximately 240,000 distinct CDR3 sequences, more than 12% being singletons. Sequenced input: memory (CD45RO+) T cells sorted from blood. These receptors came from a woman aged 18-29 years in good health.

The rearrangement joins TRBV14 to TRBJ2-5, with D perhaps TRBD2 (6 bases). The V gene's germline CDR1 is SGHDN and CDR2 FVKESK. This CDR3 has 13 amino acids. V lost 8 bases, J lost 4 bases, and 14 bases lay in between. CDR3 sequence: CASPTSLRETQYF. The CDR3 DNA reads TGTGCCAGCCCGACTAGTTTGCGAGAGACCCAGTACTTC.

The chain uses TRBV5-8 and TRBJ2-7; tentatively, D is TRBD1 (7 bases). The CDR3 has 14 residues. The V end was cut by 3 bases, the J end by 3 bases, with 13 bases between. CDR1 is SGHTS and CDR2 is YDEGEE in the germline V gene. This CDR3 reads CASSSGDSFYEQYF. DNA of the CDR3: TGTGCCAGCAGCTCGGGGGACAGCTTCTACGAGCAGTACTTC.

This chain uses TRBV20-1 with TRBJ1-6; 8 nucleotides agree with TRBD1. V trimming: 6 bases; J trimming: 6 bases; junction bases outside the gene matches: 7. CDR1 and CDR2 from the germline V gene are DFQATT and SNEGSKA (reference sequence). CDR3 size: 14 residues. CDR3 sequence reads: CSAQRGQGNSPLHF. The CDR3 DNA follows: TGCAGTGCCCAACGAGGACAGGGTAATTCACCCCTCCACTTT.

The chain combines TRBV12-2 with TRBJ2-7; whether TRBD2, the table's D call, matches the DNA was not checked. TRBV12-2 is listed as a pseudogene. CDR3 length: 16 amino acids. The CDR3 DNA is TGTGCAAGTCGCCGTCGCACCGGGACTAGCGGGAACGAGCAGTACTTC. Its translation: CASRRRTGTSGNEQYF.

The V gene is TRBV27, the J gene TRBJ2-7, with D tentatively TRBD2 (5 bases). The ends were cut back, 5 bases at V and 8 bases at J, with 13 bases in the middle. The CDR3 totals 12 residues. Germline CDR1 is MNHEY and CDR2 is SMNVEV (reference sequence). DNA of the CDR3: TGTGCCAGCAGTCTCTCAGACGGGAAGCAGTACTTC. Translation: CASSLSDGKQYF.

J is TRBJ2-7 and V is TRBV7-2; tentatively, D is TRBD2 (6 bases). Trimming removed 5 bases from V and 1 base from J, with 15 bases in between. CDR1 SGHTA and CDR2 FQGNSA come from the germline V gene. The CDR3 consists of 15 residues. CDR3 in amino acids: CASSAYSGESYEQYF. The CDR3 region has the DNA TGTGCCAGCAGCGCCTATTCGGGGGAATCCTACGAGCAGTACTTC.

This clonotype came up a few times. The rearrangement links TRBV9 to TRBJ2-3, with no clear D. Looked up from germline, CDR1 is SGDLS and CDR2 is YYNGEE. The CDR3 is 15 amino acids. Trimming left V 4 bases short and J 2 bases short, with 14 bases between. The CDR3 DNA reads TGTGCCAGCAGCTCCCTGGGAAGCAACACAGATACGCAGTATTTT. It codes for CASSSLGSNTDTQYF.

This clonotype was observed a few times. The chain couples TRBV20-1 to TRBJ2-7; TRBD2 is a possible D gene (6 bases). Trimming took 6 bases from V and 5 from J, leaving 17 bases between them. Germline CDR1 is DFQATT and CDR2 is SNEGSKA (reference sequence). This CDR3 is 13 amino acids long. CDR3 residues: CSAPGGGGNEQYF. The CDR3 bases are TGCAGTGCACCCGGGGGAGGCGGTAACGAGCAGTACTTC.

This chain uses TRBV27 with TRBJ2-7, with TRBD1 as a possible D gene (5 bases). The CDR3 sequence is 11 residues long. Trimming stripped 3 bases from V and 7 bases from J, with 7 bases between. CDR1 and CDR2 from the germline V gene are MNHEY and SMNVEV (reference sequence). This chain's CDR3 is CASSFRTEQYF. The DNA for the CDR3 is TGTGCCAGCAGTTTTAGGACAGAGCAGTACTTC.

This clonotype has just a few counts. This sequence joins TRBV3-1 and TRBJ2-3; 10 bases are a match to TRBD2. V gave up 0 bases and J gave up 6 bases; unmatched junction bases: 12. The V gene's germline CDR1 is LGHDT and CDR2 YNNKEL (reference sequence). This CDR3 has 18 residues. In nucleotides, the CDR3 is TGTGCCAGCAGCCAAGATCGGGGACTAGCGCCAGGTCGGGATACGCAGTATTTT. Translating gives CASSQDRGLAPGRDTQYF.

The V and J genes are TRBV7-2 and TRBJ2-1, with TRBD1 identical over 8 bases. This CDR3 comprises 15 residues. The ends lost 6 bases at V and 12 bases at J; junction bases unmatched: 16. Germline-derived CDR1 and CDR2 are SGHTA and FQGNSA. This chain's CDR3 is CASSMTGQGKARQFF. The CDR3 bases are TGTGCCAGCAGTATGACAGGACAGGGCAAAGCGCGGCAGTTCTTC.

This clonotype showed up just a few times. The genes are TRBV20-1 and TRBJ2-7; TRBD1 agrees at 11 bases. The CDR3 runs to 16 residues. V lost 0 bases to trimming and J lost 7 bases; unmatched junction nucleotides: 11. Germline V gives CDR1 DFQATT, CDR2 SNEGSKA (reference sequence). The CDR3 nucleotides are TGCAGTGCTAGAGATTCTCGGACAGGGGGCACGTGGGAGCAGTACTTC. It specifies CSARDSRTGGTWEQYF.

J is TRBJ1-3 and V is TRBV7-9, with 7 bases lining up with TRBD1. CDR1 and CDR2 (germline): SEHNR, FQNEAQ (reference sequence). This CDR3 has 16 amino acids. Germline trimming cut 7 bases from V and 0 bases from J; bases unmatched to any gene: 9. The CDR3 loop reads CASTSLGQLSGNTIYF. The CDR3 DNA reads TGTGCCAGCACTTCCCTGGGACAGCTCTCTGGAAACACCATATATTTT.

This clonotype was counted between two and nine times. V usage is TRBV20-1 and J usage is TRBJ2-2; D remains unclear. CDR1 DFQATT and CDR2 SNEGSKA come from the germline V gene (reference sequence). The CDR3 length is 12 residues. V was trimmed by 5 bases and J by 2 bases, leaving 6 bases between them. CDR3 bases: TGCAGTGCTGCTGGAAACACCGGGGAGCTGTTTTTT. Encoded protein: CSAAGNTGELFF.

The V gene is TRBV20-1, the J gene TRBJ2-5; 11 positions agree with TRBD1. Trimming removed 6 bases from V and 4 bases from J; junction bases left unmatched: 7. Germline CDR1 reads DFQATT; CDR2 reads SNEGSKA (reference sequence). The CDR3 has 14 amino acids. CDR3 coding DNA: TGCAGTGCGTGGACAGGGGGCTATACAGAGACCCAGTACTTC. Protein sequence: CSAWTGGYTETQYF.

The genes are TRBV2 and TRBJ2-1; the match to TRBD2 covers 8 bases. With V trimmed by 6 bases and J by 3 bases, 10 bases remained unmatched. Looked up from germline, CDR1 is SNHLY and CDR2 is FYNNEI. CDR3 size: 16 residues. The CDR3: CASSLITSGNYNEQFF. The CDR3 bases are TGTGCCAGCAGCCTAATTACTAGCGGAAACTACAATGAGCAGTTCTTC.

This sequence joins TRBV20-1 and TRBJ2-7; perhaps D is TRBD1 or TRBD2 (5 bases each). CDR3 size: 15 residues. Germline V CDR1 and CDR2: DFQATT, SNEGSKA (reference sequence). V gave up 0 bases and J gave up 2 bases, with 14 bases separating them. The CDR3 sequence: CSARDPGRAPYEQYF. CDR3 sequence (DNA): TGCAGTGCTAGAGATCCGGGGCGGGCCCCCTACGAGCAGTACTTC.

The chain couples TRBV5-1 to TRBJ1-1, with D unclear. Germline assignment: CDR1 SGHRS and CDR2 YFSETQ. The CDR3 loop spans 15 amino acids. V dropped 1 base and J dropped 3 bases, with 13 bases sitting between them. Here the CDR3 DNA reads TGCGCCAGCAGCTTGTTGGGCGGGAGGGACACTGAAGCTTTCTTT. This translates into CASSLLGGRDTEAFF. The entire variable domain, with the rest obtained from reference TRBV5-1 and TRBJ1-1, is as follows: KAGVTQTPRYLIKTRGQQVTLSCSPISGHRSVSWYQQTPGQGLQFLFEYFSETQRNKGNFPGRFSGRQFSNSRSEMNVSTLELGDSALYLCASSLLGGRDTEAFFGQGTRLTVV.

This clonotype was observed a few times. As DNA, the CDR3 is TGCAGTGCTAGAACCGGGACTAGCGGTTACAATGAGCAGTTCTTC. This encodes CSARTGTSGYNEQFF. This chain connects TRBV20-1 to TRBJ2-1, with 11 bases fitting TRBD2. V dropped 2 bases and J dropped 4; count of bases not matched to a gene: 4. In germline, CDR1 is DFQATT, CDR2 SNEGSKA (reference sequence). The CDR3 spans 15 residues.

The rearrangement uses TRBV5-1 and TRBJ2-3, with D maybe TRBD1 (5 bases). The germline gives CDR1 SGHRS, CDR2 YFSETQ. The CDR3 is 12 amino acids. V lost 3 bases and J lost 6, with 8 bases in between. CDR3 residues: CASSSKGDTQYF. The CDR3, as DNA: TGCGCCAGCAGCTCTAAGGGGGATACGCAGTATTTT.

This clonotype appeared a few times. The gene calls are TRBV10-3 and TRBJ2-4; 7 positions match TRBD2. The CDR3 is made up of 14 amino acids. The junction had 8 bases not matched to a gene; V was cut back by 3 bases and J by 9 bases. Germline CDR1 reads ENHRY; CDR2 reads SYGVKD. DNA for the CDR3: TGTGCCATCAGTGACCGGGGGGACCTAACCATTCAGTACTTC. Protein product: CAISDRGDLTIQYF.

This clonotype has a handful of counts. This sequence joins TRBV6-1 and TRBJ2-7; 7 bases map to TRBD2. Germline trimming cut 6 bases from V and 2 bases from J; bases unmatched to any gene: 7. The CDR3 extends over 14 amino acids. Per germline, CDR1 MNHNS and CDR2 SASEGT. The CDR3: CASRNREATYEQYF. The CDR3 DNA is TGTGCCAGCAGGAATCGGGAGGCCACCTACGAGCAGTACTTC.

The chain employs TRBV7-2 and TRBJ2-3, with a possible D match to TRBD2 (8 bases). CDR3 length: 14 residues. The germline V gene encodes CDR1 SGHTA and CDR2 FQGNSA. V was cut by 6 bases and J by 6 bases, with 16 bases left in between. CDR3 bases: TGTGCCAGCAGACCGGGACTAGGGGGCGATACGCAGTATTTT. Translated, it gives CASRPGLGGDTQYF.

A word on this clonotype: This sequence may be a read error, since a much larger clone differs from it by one base. The chain is built from TRBV6-1 and TRBJ2-3, with 15 bases fitting TRBD2. J lost 8 bases, V lost 5 bases, and 8 bases had no gene match. The CDR3 length is 16 residues. Germline values: CDR1 MNHNS, CDR2 SASEGT. The CDR3 sequence: CASSRGLAGGPGTQYF. The DNA for the CDR3 is TGTGCCAGCAGTCGCGGACTAGCGGGGGGGCCAGGTACGCAGTATTTT.

V usage is TRBV28 and J usage is TRBJ2-7; possibly TRBD2 for D (6 bases). The CDR3 totals 14 residues. Between the trimmed V and J ends, which lost 2 bases and 2 bases, there was a span of 10 bases. The germline CDR1 and CDR2 sequences are MDHEN and SYDVKM. CDR3: CASSLRWRAYEQYF. CDR3 bases: TGTGCCAGCAGTTTAAGGTGGAGGGCCTACGAGCAGTACTTC.

The chain joins TRBV3-1 to TRBJ1-1; TRBD1 agrees at 7 bases. Trimming cost V 5 bases and J 0 bases; bases outside gene matches: 6. There are 15 residues in the CDR3. The germline CDR1 and CDR2 sequences are LGHDT and YNNKEL (reference sequence). The DNA for the CDR3 is TGTGCCAGCAGCGTTGCCGGGACAGTGAACACTGAAGCTTTCTTT. Protein sequence: CASSVAGTVNTEAFF.

The chain is built from TRBV6-5 and TRBJ2-1, with 7 nucleotides matching TRBD2. The CDR3 is made up of 16 amino acids. V lost 4 bases to trimming and J lost 2 bases; unmatched junction nucleotides: 8. Germline values: CDR1 MNHEY, CDR2 SVGAGI. The CDR3 sequence is CASSFGGRVTYNEQFF. The CDR3 DNA follows: TGTGCCAGCAGTTTCGGGGGGAGGGTCACCTACAATGAGCAGTTCTTC.

The gene calls are TRBV6-5 and TRBJ1-1, with TRBD1 matching 9 bases. The ends lost 2 bases at V and 5 bases at J; junction bases unmatched: 9. This CDR3 spans 16 amino acids. CDR1 and CDR2 (germline): MNHEY, SVGAGI. DNA for the CDR3: TGTGCCAGCAGTTACATAACAGGGGGCGTCGGGACTGAAGCTTTCTTT. Protein sequence: CASSYITGGVGTEAFF.

There are many counts of this clonotype. This chain connects TRBV5-1 to TRBJ2-4; 8 bases are shared with TRBD1. Germline V gene data show CDR1 as SGHRS and CDR2 as YFSETQ. The CDR3 consists of 14 residues. Trimming cost V 0 bases and J 8 bases; bases outside gene matches: 4. The chain's CDR3 is CASSLATGEDIQYF. The CDR3 DNA is TGCGCCAGCAGCTTGGCGACAGGGGAGGACATTCAGTACTTC.